The 5 T cell receptor beta chains presented below share a single source sample, sequenced in a study of long-term antiretroviral therapy in people with HIV. Version v3.0 of the immunoSEQ assay was performed at survey level. Some clones are missing from TCRdb's copy, which holds only in-frame ones; the method was immunoSEQ multiplex PCR. The data contain approximately 35,000 clones, around 94% of them singletons. The sample was unsorted PBMCs, taken approximately 5 years after starting antiretroviral therapy. The receptors here all came from a woman aged 45-59 years with HIV.

V usage is TRBV5-8 and J usage is TRBJ1-6; TRBD1 aligns across 8 bases. CDR1 SGHTS and CDR2 YDEGEE come from the germline V gene. This CDR3 spans 15 amino acids. V gave up 0 bases and J gave up 9 bases; unmatched junction bases: 5. This chain's CDR3 is CASSLESGGRSPLHF. Written as DNA, the CDR3 is TGTGCCAGCAGCTTGGAATCAGGGGGCCGTTCACCCCTCCACTTT.

The chain employs TRBV5-4 and TRBJ1-5; TRBD1 aligns across 11 bases. This CDR3 is built from 13 residues. CDR1 and CDR2 from the germline V gene are SGHNT and YYREEE (reference sequence). V lost 9 bases and J lost 5; bases outside the gene matches: 4. The CDR3 loop is CATGQGGDQPQHF. CDR3 bases: TGTGCCACGGGACAGGGGGGGGATCAGCCCCAGCATTTT.

The chain recombines TRBV30 with TRBJ2-2; 11 positions match TRBD1. CDR3 length: 13 residues. After removal of 3 bases from V and 6 bases from J, the junction contained 0 bases not matched to a gene. Germline CDR1 GTSNPN, CDR2 SVGIG (reference sequence). The CDR3 region is CAWRGQGAGELFF. For the CDR3, the DNA is TGTGCCTGGAGGGGACAGGGGGCCGGGGAGCTGTTTTTT.

The V gene is TRBV30, the J gene TRBJ1-1; maybe TRBD1 (5 bases). This CDR3 region has 13 residues. Germline V gene lookup returns CDR1 GTSNPN and CDR2 SVGIG (reference sequence). V lost 3 bases, J lost 6 bases, and 14 bases lay in between. In nucleotides, the CDR3 is TGTGCCTGGAGAAAGAGCGGGGGTGCTGAAGCTTTCTTT. Amino acid sequence: CAWRKSGGAEAFF.

The chain has TRBV19 and TRBJ1-5; no reliable D call. Trimming removed 10 bases at V and 5 bases at J, with 18 bases between. The CDR3 totals 14 residues. Looked up from germline, CDR1 is LNHDA and CDR2 is SQIVND (reference sequence). The DNA of the CDR3 is TGTGCCACCTCAGCGGACGTACGATATCAGCCCCAGCATTTT. Residues: CATSADVRYQPQHF.